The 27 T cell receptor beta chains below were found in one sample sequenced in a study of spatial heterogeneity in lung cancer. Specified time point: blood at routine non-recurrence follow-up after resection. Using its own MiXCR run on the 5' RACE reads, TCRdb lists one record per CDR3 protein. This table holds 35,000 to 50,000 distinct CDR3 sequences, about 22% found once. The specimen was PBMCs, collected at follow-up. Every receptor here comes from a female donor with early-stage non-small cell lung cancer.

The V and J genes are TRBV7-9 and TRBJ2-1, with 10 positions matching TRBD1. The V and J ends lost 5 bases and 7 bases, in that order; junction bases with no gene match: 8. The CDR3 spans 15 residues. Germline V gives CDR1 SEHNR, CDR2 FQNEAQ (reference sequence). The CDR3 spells CASSLLGTGENEQFF. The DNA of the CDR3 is TGTGCCAGCAGCCTCCTCGGGACAGGGGAAAATGAGCAGTTCTTC.

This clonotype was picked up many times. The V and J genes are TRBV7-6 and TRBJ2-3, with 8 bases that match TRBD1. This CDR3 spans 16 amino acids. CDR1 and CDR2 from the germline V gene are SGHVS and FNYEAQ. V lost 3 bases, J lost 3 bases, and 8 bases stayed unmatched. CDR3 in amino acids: CASSFGQGSTTDTQYF. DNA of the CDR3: TGTGCCAGCAGCTTTGGACAGGGTTCAACGACAGATACGCAGTATTTT.

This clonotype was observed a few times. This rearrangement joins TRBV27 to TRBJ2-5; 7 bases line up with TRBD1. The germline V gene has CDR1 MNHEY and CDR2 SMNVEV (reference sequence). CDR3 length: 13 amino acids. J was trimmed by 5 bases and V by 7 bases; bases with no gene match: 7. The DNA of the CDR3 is TGTGCCAGCAACCCGACAGGGTCGGAGACCCAGTACTTC. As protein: CASNPTGSETQYF.

The CDR3 region has the DNA TGCGCCAGCAGCCGCCGGACAGGGCGAGCAGATACGCAGTATTTT. Encoded protein: CASSRRTGRADTQYF. The chain links TRBV5-1 to TRBJ2-3; 8 bases are a match to TRBD1. The germline V gene encodes CDR1 SGHRS and CDR2 YFSETQ. V lost 4 bases, J lost 4 bases, and 8 bases stayed unmatched. This CDR3 contains 15 residues.

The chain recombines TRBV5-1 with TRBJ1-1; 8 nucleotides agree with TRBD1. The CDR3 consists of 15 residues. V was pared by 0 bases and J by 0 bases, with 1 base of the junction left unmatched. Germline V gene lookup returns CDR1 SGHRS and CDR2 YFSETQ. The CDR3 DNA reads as TGCGCCAGCAGCTTGGGACAGGGGTTGAACACTGAAGCTTTCTTT. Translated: CASSLGQGLNTEAFF.

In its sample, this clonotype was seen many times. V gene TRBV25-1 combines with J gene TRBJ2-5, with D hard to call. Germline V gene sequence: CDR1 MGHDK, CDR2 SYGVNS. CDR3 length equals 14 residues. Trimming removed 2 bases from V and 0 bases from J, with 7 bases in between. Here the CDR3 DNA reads TGTGCCAGCAGTGAACGCGGCCACCAAGAGACCCAGTACTTC. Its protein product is CASSERGHQETQYF.

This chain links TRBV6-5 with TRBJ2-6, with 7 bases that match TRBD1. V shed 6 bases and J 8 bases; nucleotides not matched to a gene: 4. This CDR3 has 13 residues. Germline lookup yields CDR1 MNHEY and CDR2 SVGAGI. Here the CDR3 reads CASSSTGSNVLTF. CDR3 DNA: TGTGCCAGCAGCTCGACAGGGTCCAACGTCCTGACTTTC.

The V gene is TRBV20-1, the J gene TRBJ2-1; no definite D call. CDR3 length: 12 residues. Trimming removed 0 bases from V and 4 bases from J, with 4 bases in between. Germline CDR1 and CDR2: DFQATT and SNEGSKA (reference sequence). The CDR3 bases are TGCAGTGCTAGAGACCCTTACAATGAGCAGTTCTTC. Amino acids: CSARDPYNEQFF.

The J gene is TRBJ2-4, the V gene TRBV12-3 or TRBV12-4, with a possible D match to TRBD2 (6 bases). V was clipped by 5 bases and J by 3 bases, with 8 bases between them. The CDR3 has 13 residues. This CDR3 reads CASSAGFKNIQYF. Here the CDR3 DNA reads TGTGCCAGCAGTGCGGGGTTCAAAAACATTCAGTACTTC.

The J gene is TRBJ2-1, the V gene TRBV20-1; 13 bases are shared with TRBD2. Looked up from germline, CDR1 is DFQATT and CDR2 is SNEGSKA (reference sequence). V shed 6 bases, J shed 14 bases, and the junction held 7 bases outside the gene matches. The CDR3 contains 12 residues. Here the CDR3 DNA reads TGCAGTGCGGAGGGGACTAGCGGGGAGAAGTTCTTC. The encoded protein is CSAEGTSGEKFF.

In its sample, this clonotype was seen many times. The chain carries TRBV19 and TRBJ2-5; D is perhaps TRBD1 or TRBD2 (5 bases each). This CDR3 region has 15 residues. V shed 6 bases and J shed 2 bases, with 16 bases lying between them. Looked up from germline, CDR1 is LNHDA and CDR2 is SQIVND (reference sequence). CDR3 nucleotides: TGTGCCAGTAGCACAACCGGGACGACTCAAGAGACCCAGTACTTC. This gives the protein CASSTTGTTQETQYF. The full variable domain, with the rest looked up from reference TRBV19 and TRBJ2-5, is DGGITQSPKYLFRKEGQNVTLSCEQNLNHDAMYWYRQDPGQGLRLIYYSQIVNDFQKGDIAEGYSVSREKKESFPLTVTSAQKNPTAFYLCASSTTGTTQETQYFGPGTRLLVL.

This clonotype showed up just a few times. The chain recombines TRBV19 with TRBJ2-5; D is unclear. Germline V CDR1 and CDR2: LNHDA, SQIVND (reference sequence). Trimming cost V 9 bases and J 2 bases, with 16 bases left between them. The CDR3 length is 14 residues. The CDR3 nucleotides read TGTGCCAGCACCAAAAGCTCCCTTCAAGAGACCCAGTACTTC. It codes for CASTKSSLQETQYF.

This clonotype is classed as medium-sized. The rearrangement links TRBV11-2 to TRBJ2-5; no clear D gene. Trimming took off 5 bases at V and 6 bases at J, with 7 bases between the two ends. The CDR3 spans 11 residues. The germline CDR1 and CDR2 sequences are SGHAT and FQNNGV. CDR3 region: CASSPRQTQYF. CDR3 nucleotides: TGTGCCAGCAGCCCCCGACAGACCCAGTACTTC.

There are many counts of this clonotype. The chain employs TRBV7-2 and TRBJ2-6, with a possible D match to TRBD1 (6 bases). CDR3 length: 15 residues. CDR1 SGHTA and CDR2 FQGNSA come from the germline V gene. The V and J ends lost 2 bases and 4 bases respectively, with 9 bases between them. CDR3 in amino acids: CASSLQGPGANVLTF. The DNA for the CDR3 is TGTGCCAGCAGCTTACAGGGGCCCGGGGCCAACGTCCTGACTTTC.

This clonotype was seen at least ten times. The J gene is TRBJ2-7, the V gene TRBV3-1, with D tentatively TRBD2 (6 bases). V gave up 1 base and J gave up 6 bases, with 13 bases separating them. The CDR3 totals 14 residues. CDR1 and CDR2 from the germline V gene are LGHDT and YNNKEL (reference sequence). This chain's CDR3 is CASSQGPGRFEQYF. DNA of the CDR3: TGTGCCAGCAGCCAAGGGCCAGGGAGGTTCGAGCAGTACTTC.

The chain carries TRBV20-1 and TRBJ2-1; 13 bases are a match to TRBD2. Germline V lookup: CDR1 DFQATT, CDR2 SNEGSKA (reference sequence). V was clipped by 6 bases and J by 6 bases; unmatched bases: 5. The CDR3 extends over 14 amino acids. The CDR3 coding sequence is TGCAGTGCACCTTGGACTAGCGGGAGCAATGAGCAGTTCTTC. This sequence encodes CSAPWTSGSNEQFF.

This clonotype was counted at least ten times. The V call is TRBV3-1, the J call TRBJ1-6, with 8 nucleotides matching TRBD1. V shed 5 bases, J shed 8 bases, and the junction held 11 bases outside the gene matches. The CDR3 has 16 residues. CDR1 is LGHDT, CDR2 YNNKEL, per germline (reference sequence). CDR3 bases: TGTGCCAGCAGCTACGGACAGGGCCTAGCCGATTCACCCCTCCACTTT. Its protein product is CASSYGQGLADSPLHF.

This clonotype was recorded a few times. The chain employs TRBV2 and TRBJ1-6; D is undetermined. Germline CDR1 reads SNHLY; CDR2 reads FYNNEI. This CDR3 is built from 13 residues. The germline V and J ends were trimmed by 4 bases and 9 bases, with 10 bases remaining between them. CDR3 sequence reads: CASSVEGASPLHF. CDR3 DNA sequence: TGTGCCAGCAGTGTGGAGGGCGCTTCACCCCTCCACTTT.

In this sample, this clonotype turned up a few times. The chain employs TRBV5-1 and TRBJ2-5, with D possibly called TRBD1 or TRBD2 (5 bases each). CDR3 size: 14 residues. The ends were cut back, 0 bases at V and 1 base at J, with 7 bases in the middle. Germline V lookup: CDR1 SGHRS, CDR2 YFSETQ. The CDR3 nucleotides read TGCGCCAGCAGCTTGGGGGACCCCCAAGAGACCCAGTACTTC. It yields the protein CASSLGDPQETQYF.

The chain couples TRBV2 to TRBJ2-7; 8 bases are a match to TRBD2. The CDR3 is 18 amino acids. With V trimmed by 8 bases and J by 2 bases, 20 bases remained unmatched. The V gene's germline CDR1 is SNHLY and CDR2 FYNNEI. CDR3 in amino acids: CASRLWASGRSPTYEQYF. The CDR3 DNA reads TGTGCCAGCCGTCTATGGGCTAGCGGGCGTTCCCCCACCTACGAGCAGTACTTC.

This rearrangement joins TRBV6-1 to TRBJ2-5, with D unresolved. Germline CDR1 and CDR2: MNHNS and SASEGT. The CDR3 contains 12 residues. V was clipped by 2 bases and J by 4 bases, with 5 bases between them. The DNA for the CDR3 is TGTGCCAGCAGTGAAACCGGAGAGACCCAGTACTTC. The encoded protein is CASSETGETQYF.

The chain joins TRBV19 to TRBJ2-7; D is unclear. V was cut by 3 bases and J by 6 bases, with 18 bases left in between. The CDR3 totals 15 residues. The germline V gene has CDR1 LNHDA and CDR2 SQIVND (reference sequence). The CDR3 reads CASSINPQPGSEQYF. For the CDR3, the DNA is TGTGCCAGTAGTATTAACCCCCAGCCTGGGTCCGAGCAGTACTTC. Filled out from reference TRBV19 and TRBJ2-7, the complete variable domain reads DGGITQSPKYLFRKEGQNVTLSCEQNLNHDAMYWYRQDPGQGLRLIYYSQIVNDFQKGDIAEGYSVSREKKESFPLTVTSAQKNPTAFYLCASSINPQPGSEQYFGPGTRLTVT.

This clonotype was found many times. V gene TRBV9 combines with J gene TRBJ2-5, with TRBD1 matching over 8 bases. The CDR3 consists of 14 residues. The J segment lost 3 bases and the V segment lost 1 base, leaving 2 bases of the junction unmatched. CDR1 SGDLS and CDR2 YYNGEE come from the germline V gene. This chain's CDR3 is CASSVQQGEETQYF. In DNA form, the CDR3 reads TGTGCCAGCAGCGTACAACAGGGGGAAGAGACCCAGTACTTC.

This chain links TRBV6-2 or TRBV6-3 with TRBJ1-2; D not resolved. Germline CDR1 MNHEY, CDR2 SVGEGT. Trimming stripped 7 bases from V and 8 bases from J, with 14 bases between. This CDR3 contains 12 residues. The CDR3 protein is CASIPTIDGYTF. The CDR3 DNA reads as TGTGCCAGCATTCCTACTATTGACGGCTACACCTTC.

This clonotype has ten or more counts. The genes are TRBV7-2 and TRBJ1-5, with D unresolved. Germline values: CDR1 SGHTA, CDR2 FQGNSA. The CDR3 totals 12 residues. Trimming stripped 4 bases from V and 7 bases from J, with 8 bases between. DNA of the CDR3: TGTGCCAGCAGCTATTCGGGACAGCCCCAGCATTTT. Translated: CASSYSGQPQHF. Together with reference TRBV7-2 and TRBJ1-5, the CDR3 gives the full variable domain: GAGVSQSPSNKVTEKGKDVELRCDPISGHTALYWYRQSLGQGLEFLIYFQGNSAPDKSGLPSDRFSAERTGGSVSTLTIQRTQQEDSAVYLCASSYSGQPQHFGDGTRLSIL.

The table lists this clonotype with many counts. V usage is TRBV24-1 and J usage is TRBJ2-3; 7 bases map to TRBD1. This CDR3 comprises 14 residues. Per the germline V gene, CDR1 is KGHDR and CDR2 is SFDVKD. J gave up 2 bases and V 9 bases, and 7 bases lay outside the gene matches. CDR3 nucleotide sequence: TGTGCCACCCGATCGGGACAGCCCACAGATACGCAGTATTTT. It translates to CATRSGQPTDTQYF.

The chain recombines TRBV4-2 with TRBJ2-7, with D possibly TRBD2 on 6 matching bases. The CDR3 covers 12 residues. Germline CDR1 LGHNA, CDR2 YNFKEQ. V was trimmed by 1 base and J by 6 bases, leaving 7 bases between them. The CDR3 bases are TGTGCCAGCAGCCAAGGGCGGGGCGAGCAGTACTTC. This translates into CASSQGRGEQYF.